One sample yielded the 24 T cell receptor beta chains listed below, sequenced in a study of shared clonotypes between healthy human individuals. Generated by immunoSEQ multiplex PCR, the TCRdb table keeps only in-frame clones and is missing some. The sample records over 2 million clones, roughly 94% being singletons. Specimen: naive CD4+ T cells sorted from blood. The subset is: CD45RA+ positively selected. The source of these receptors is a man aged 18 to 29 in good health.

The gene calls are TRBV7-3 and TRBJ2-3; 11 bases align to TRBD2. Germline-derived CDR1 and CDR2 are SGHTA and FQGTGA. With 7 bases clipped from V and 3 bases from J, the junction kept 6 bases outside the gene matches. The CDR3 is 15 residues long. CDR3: CASNTGLADTDTQYF. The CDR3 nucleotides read TGTGCCAGCAACACGGGACTAGCGGATACAGATACGCAGTATTTT.

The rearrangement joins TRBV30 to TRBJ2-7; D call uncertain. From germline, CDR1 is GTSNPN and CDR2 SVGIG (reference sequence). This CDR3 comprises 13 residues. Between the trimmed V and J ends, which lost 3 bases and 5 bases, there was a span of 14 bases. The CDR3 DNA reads TGTGCCTGGAGCCTCGTTCCAGCAAACGAGCAGTACTTC. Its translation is CAWSLVPANEQYF.

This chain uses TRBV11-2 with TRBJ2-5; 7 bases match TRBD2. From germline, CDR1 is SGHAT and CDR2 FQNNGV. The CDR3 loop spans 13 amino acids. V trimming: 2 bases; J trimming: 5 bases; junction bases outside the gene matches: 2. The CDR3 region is CASSLIGRETQYF. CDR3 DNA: TGTGCCAGCAGCTTAATCGGGAGGGAGACCCAGTACTTC.

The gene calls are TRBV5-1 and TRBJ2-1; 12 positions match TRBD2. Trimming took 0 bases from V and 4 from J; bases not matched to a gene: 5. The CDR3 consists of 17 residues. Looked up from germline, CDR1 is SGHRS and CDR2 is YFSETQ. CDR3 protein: CASSLVPLAGGYNEQFF. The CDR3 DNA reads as TGCGCCAGCAGCTTGGTTCCCCTAGCGGGGGGGTACAATGAGCAGTTCTTC.

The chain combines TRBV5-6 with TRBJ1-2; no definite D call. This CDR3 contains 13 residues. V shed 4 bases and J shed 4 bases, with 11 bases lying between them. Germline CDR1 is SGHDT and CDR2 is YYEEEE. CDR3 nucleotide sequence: TGTGCCAGCAGCACCCAAATGGTCTATGGCTACACCTTC. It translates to CASSTQMVYGYTF. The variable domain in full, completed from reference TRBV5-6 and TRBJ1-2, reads DAGVTQSPTHLIKTRGQQVTLRCSPKSGHDTVSWYQQALGQGPQFIFQYYEEEERQRGNFPDRFSGHQFPNYSSELNVNALLLGDSALYLCASSTQMVYGYTFGSGTRLTVV.

CDR3 DNA: TGTGCCAGCAGCGTAACGCCGGGACTAGCGGGGAACAATGAGCAGTTCTTC. This codes for CASSVTPGLAGNNEQFF. The chain employs TRBV11-2 and TRBJ2-1; 13 bases are a match to TRBD2. The V and J ends lost 5 bases and 5 bases, in that order; junction bases with no gene match: 9. This CDR3 spans 17 amino acids. Germline CDR1 SGHAT, CDR2 FQNNGV. The variable domain in full, with the rest retrieved from reference TRBV11-2 and TRBJ2-1, is EAGVAQSPRYKIIEKRQSVAFWCNPISGHATLYWYQQILGQGPKLLIQFQNNGVVDDSQLPKDRFSAERLKGVDSTLKIQPAKLEDSAVYLCASSVTPGLAGNNEQFFGPGTRLTVL.

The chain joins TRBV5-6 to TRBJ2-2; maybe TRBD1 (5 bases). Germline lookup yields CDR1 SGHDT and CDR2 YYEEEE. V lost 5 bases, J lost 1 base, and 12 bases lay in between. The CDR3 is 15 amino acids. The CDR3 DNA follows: TGTGCCAGCAGAATGTCAGGACAGAACACCGGGGAGCTGTTTTTT. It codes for CASRMSGQNTGELFF.

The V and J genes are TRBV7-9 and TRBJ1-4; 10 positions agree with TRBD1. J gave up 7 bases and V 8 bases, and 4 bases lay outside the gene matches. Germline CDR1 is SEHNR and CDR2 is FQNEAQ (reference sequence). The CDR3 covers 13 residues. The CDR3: CASDRGQGEKLFF. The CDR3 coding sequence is TGTGCCAGCGACAGGGGGCAGGGTGAAAAACTGTTTTTT.

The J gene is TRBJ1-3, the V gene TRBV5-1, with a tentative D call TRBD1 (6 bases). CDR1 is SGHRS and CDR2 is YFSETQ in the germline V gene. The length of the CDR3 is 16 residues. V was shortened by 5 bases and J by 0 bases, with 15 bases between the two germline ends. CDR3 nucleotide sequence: TGCGCCAGCAGTCCCCGGACAGTCGTCTCTGGAAACACCATATATTTT. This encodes CASSPRTVVSGNTIYF.

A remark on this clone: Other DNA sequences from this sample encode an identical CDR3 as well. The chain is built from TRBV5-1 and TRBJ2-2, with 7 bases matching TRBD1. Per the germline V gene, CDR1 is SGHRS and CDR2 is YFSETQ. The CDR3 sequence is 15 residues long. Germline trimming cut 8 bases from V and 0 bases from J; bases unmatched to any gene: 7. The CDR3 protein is CASKPGTANTGELFF. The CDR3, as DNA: TGCGCCAGTAAACCCGGGACAGCGAACACCGGGGAGCTGTTTTTT.

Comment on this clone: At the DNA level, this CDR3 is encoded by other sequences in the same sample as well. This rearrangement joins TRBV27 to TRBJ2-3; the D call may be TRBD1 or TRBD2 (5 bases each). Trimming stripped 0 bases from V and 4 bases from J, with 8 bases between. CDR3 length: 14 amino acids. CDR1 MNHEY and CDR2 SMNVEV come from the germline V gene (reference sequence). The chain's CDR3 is CASSLSWGPDTQYF. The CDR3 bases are TGTGCCAGCAGTTTATCGTGGGGACCAGATACGCAGTATTTT.

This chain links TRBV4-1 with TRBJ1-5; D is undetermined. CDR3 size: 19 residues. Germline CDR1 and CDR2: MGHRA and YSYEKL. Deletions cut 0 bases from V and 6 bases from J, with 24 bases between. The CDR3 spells CASSQESAGDTGRSQPQHF. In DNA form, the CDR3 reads TGCGCCAGCAGCCAAGAGTCGGCGGGAGACACCGGCCGCTCTCAGCCCCAGCATTTT.

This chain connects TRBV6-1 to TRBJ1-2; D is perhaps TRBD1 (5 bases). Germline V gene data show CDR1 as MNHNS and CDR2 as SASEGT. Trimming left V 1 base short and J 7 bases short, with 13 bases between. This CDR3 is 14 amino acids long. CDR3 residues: CASSEVKGLSGYTF. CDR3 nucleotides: TGTGCCAGCAGTGAAGTCAAGGGGCTAAGTGGCTACACCTTC.

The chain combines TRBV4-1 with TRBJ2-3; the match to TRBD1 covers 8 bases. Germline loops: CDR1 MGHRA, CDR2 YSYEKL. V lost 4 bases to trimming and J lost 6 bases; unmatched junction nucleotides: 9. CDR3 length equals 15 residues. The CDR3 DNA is TGCGCCAGCAGCCTCCAGGACAGGGCCGAGGATACGCAGTATTTT. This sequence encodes CASSLQDRAEDTQYF.

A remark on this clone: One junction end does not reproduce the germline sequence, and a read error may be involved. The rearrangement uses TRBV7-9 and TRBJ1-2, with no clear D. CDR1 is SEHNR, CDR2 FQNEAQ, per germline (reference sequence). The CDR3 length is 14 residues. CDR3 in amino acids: CASTTSGVHYGYTF. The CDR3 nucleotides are TGTGCCAGCACCACTTCCGGGGTGCACTATGGTTACACCTTC.

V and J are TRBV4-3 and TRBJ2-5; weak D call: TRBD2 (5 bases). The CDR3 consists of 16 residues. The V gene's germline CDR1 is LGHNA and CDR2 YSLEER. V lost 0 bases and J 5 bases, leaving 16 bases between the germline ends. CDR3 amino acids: CASSQDTTSTGETQYF. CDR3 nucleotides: TGCGCCAGCAGCCAAGATACCACCTCCACGGGGGAGACCCAGTACTTC.

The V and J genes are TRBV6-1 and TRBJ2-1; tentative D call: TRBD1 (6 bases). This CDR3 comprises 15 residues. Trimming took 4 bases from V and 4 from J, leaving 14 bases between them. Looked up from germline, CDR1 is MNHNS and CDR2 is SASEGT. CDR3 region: CASSVRQAEYNEQFF. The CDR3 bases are TGTGCCAGCAGTGTCCGACAGGCGGAATACAATGAGCAGTTCTTC.

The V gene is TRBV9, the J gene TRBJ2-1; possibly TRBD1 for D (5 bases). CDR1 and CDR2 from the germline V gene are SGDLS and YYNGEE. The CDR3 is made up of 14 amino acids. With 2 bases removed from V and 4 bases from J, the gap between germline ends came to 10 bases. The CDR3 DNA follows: TGTGCCAGCAGCGTCCTGGACAAGTACAATGAGCAGTTCTTC. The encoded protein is CASSVLDKYNEQFF.

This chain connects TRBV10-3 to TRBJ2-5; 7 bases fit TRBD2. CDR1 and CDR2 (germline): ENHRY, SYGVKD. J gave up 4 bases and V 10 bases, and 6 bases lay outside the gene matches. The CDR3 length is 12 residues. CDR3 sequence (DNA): TGTGCCACCTCGGCGGGAGTAGAGACCCAGTACTTC. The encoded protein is CATSAGVETQYF.

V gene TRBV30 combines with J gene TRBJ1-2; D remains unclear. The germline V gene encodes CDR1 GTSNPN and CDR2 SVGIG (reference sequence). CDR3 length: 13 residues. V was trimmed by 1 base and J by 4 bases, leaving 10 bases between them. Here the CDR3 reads CAWSGQEGYGYTF. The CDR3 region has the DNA TGTGCCTGGAGTGGGCAGGAAGGCTATGGCTACACCTTC. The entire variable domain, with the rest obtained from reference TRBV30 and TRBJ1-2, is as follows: SQTIHQWPATLVQPVGSPLSLECTVEGTSNPNLYWYRQAAGRGLQLLFYSVGIGQISSEVPQNLSASRPQDRQFILSSKKLLLSDSGFYLCAWSGQEGYGYTFGSGTRLTVV.

CDR3 sequence: CATSREAGAVTF. CDR3 nucleotides: TGTGCCACCAGCAGGGAGGCGGGGGCCGTCACCTTC. This chain links TRBV15 with TRBJ1-2, with D possibly matching TRBD1 (6 bases). The germline CDR1 and CDR2 sequences are LNHNV and YYDKDF (reference sequence). The CDR3 length is 12 residues. With 3 bases removed from V and 13 bases from J, the gap between germline ends came to 15 bases.

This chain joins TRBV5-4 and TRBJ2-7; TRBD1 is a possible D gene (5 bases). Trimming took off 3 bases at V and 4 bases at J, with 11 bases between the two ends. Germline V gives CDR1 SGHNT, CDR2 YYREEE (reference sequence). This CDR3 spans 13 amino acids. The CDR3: CASSSRTTYEQYF. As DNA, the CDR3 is TGTGCCAGCAGCTCGCGGACAACTTACGAGCAGTACTTC.

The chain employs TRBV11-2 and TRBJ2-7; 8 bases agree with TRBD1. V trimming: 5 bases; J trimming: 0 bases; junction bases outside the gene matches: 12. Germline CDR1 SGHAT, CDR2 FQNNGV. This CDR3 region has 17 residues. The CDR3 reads CASSLGGGTGLSYEQYF. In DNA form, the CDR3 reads TGTGCCAGCAGCCTCGGAGGGGGGACAGGTCTCTCCTACGAGCAGTACTTC.

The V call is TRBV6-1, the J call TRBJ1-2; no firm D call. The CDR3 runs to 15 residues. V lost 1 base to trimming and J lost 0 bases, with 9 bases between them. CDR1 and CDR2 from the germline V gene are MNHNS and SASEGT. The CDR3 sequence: CASSEGVWANYGYTF. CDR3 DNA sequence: TGTGCCAGCAGTGAAGGAGTCTGGGCTAACTATGGCTACACCTTC.